Here is one T cell receptor beta chain with its context. With 0 bases removed from V and 0 bases from J, the gap between germline ends came to 12 bases. The germline CDR1 and CDR2 sequences are LGHNA and YNFKEQ. The length of the CDR3 is 17 residues. The second PCR ran roughly 6 to 11 cycles with a sample-barcoded 5' primer and J-beta primers. Each cDNA was tagged by a template-switch adaptor containing 12 random nucleotides. TCRdb independently ran MiXCR on the 5' RACE reads; one entry per CDR3 protein. The sample yields around 1.5 million distinct CDR3 sequences, approximately 59% seen once. The data were taken from a study of blood T cells in healthy people across ages. Study at large: Template-switching capture recovered about one barcoded beta molecule per two T cells.

This chain uses TRBV4-2 with TRBJ2-1; D is possibly TRBD2 (5 bases). The clonotype originates from a man between 18 and 35 years old in good health. The sequencing sample was made of blood. The CDR3 is CASSQEGVRGSYNEQFF. The CDR3 DNA follows: TGTGCCAGCAGCCAAGAAGGCGTCCGGGGCTCCTACAATGAGCAGTTCTTC.